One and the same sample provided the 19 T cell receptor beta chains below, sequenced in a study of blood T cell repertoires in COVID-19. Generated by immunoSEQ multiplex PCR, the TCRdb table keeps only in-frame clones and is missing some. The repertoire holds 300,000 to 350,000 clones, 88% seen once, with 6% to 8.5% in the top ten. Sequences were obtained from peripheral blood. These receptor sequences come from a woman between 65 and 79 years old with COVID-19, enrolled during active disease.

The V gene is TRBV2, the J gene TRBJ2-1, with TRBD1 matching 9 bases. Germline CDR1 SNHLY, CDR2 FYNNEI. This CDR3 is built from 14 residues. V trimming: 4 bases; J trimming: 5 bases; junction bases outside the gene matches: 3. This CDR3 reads CASSVRTGDNEQFF. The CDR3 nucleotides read TGTGCCAGCAGTGTTCGGACAGGGGACAATGAGCAGTTCTTC.

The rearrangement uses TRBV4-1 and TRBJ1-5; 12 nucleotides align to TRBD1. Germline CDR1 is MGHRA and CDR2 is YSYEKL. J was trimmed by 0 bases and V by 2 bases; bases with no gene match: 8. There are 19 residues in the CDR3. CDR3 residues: CASSQIPGGQGASNQPQHF. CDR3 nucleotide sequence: TGCGCCAGCAGCCAAATCCCCGGGGGACAGGGGGCTAGCAATCAGCCCCAGCATTTT.

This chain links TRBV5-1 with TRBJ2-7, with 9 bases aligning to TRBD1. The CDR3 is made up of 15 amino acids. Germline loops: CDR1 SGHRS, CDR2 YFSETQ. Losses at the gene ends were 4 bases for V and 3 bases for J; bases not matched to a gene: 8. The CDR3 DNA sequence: TGCGCCAGCAGCCATTCCGGGACAGGGATCTACGAGCAGTACTTC. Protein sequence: CASSHSGTGIYEQYF.

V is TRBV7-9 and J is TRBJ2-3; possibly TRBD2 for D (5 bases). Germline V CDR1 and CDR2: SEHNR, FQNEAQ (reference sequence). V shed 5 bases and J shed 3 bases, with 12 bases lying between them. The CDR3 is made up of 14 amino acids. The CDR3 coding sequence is TGTGCCAGCAGCCCAAGCGGTCCAACAGATACGCAGTATTTT. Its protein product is CASSPSGPTDTQYF. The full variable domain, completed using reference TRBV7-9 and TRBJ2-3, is DTGVSQNPRHKITKRGQNVTFRCDPISEHNRLYWYRQTLGQGPEFLTYFQNEAQLEKSRLLSDRFSAERPKGSFSTLEIQRTEQGDSAMYLCASSPSGPTDTQYFGPGTRLTVL.

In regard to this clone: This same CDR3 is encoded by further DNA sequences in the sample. The CDR3 coding sequence is TGTGCCAGCAGCCAAGACAGGGTCACTGAAGCTTTCTTT. Protein sequence: CASSQDRVTEAFF. V and J are TRBV14 and TRBJ1-1; D may be TRBD1 (5 bases). Germline V gene sequence: CDR1 SGHDN, CDR2 FVKESK. Trimming cost V 0 bases and J 4 bases, with 6 bases left between them. The CDR3 covers 13 residues.

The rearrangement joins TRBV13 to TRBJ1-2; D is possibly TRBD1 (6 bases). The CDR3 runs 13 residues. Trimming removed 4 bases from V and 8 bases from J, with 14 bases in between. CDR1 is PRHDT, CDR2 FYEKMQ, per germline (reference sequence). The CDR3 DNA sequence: TGTGCCAGCAGCTGGGGACAACTCGACGGCTACACCTTC. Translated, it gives CASSWGQLDGYTF. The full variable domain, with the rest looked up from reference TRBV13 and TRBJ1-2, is AAGVIQSPRHLIKEKRETATLKCYPIPRHDTVYWYQQGPGQDPQFLISFYEKMQSDKGSIPDRFSAQQFSDYHSELNMSSLELGDSALYFCASSWGQLDGYTFGSGTRLTVV.

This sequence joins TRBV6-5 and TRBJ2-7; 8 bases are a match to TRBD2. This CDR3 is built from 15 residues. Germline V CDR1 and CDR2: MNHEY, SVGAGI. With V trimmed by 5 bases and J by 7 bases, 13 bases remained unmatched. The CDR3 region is CASSTLERGPREQYF. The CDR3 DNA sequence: TGTGCCAGCAGTACCCTGGAGCGGGGGCCCCGGGAGCAGTACTTC.

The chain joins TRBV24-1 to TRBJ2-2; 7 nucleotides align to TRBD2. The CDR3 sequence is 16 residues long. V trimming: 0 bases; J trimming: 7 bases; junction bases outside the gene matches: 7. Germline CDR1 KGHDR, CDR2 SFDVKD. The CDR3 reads CATSDLGLGEGGELFF. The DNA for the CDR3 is TGTGCCACCAGTGATTTGGGACTAGGGGAAGGCGGGGAGCTGTTTTTT.

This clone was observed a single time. For the CDR3, the DNA is TGCGCCACCCGGGGGGATTGGGCGAATTCACCCCTCCACTTT. Protein sequence: CATRGDWANSPLHF. The chain has TRBV5-1 and TRBJ1-6; D is possibly TRBD1 (5 bases). Germline V gene data show CDR1 as SGHRS and CDR2 as YFSETQ. The V end was cut by 9 bases, the J end by 7 bases, with 17 bases between. The CDR3 runs to 14 residues.

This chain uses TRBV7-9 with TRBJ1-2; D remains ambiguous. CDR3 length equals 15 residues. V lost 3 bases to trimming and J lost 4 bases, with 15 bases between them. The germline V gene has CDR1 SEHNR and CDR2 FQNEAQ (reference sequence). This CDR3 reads CASSFPDWQTYGYTF. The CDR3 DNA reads TGTGCCAGCAGCTTCCCGGACTGGCAGACCTATGGCTACACCTTC.

The CDR3 DNA follows: TGTGCCAGTAGTATGAGACAGGCCTCCAGCTACACCTTC. Translated: CASSMRQASSYTF. The V and J genes are TRBV19 and TRBJ1-2, with a weak D call TRBD1 (6 bases). Germline assignment: CDR1 LNHDA and CDR2 SQIVND (reference sequence). V was clipped by 3 bases and J by 9 bases, with 14 bases between them. The CDR3 spans 13 residues. Variable domain in full (rest from reference TRBV19 and TRBJ1-2): DGGITQSPKYLFRKEGQNVTLSCEQNLNHDAMYWYRQDPGQGLRLIYYSQIVNDFQKGDIAEGYSVSREKKESFPLTVTSAQKNPTAFYLCASSMRQASSYTFGSGTRLTVV.

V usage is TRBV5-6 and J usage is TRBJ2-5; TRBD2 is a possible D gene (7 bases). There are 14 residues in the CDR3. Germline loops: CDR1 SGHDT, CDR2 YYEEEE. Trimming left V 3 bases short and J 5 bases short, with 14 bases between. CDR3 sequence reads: CASSSTGGAETQYF. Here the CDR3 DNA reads TGTGCCAGCAGCTCAACGGGGGGCGCGGAGACCCAGTACTTC.

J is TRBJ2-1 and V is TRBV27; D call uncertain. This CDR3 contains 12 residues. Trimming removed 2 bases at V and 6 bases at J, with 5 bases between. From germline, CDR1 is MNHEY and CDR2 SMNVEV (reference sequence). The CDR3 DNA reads TGTGCCAGCAGTTTAACGGGCAATGAGCAGTTCTTC. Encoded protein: CASSLTGNEQFF.

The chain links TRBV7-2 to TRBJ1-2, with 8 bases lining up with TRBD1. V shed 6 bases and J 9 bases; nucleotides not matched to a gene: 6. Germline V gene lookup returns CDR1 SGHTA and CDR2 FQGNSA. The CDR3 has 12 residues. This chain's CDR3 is CASSLGQARYTF. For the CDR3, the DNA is TGTGCCAGCAGTTTGGGACAGGCTCGCTACACCTTC.

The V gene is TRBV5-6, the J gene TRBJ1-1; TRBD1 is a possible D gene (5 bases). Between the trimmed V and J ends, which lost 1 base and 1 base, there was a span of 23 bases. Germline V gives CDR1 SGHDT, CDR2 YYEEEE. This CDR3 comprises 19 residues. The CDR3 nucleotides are TGTGCCAGCAGCTTGAAATCCCCATTAGGGGTTGGTCCGAACACTGAAGCTTTCTTT. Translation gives CASSLKSPLGVGPNTEAFF.

The CDR3 here is CASSLELDNEQFF. The CDR3 coding sequence is TGTGCCAGCAGTTTAGAACTAGACAATGAGCAGTTCTTC. This chain links TRBV3-1 (or the pseudogene TRBV3-2) with TRBJ2-1, with a tentative D call TRBD2 (5 bases). With 6 bases removed from V and 5 bases from J, the gap between germline ends came to 11 bases. The CDR3 covers 13 residues. Germline V gene sequence: CDR1 LGHDT, CDR2 YNNKEL (reference sequence).

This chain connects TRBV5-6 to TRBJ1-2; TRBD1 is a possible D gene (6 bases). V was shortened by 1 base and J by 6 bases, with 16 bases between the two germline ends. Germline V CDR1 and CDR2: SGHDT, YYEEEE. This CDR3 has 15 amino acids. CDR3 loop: CASSLRQGRVDGYTF. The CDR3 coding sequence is TGTGCCAGCAGCTTGAGGCAGGGGAGGGTGGATGGCTACACCTTC.

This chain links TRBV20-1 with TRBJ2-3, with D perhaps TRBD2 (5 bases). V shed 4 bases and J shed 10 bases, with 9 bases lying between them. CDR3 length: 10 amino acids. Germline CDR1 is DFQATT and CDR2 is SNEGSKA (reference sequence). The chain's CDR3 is CSANGVSQYF. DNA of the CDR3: TGCAGTGCTAACGGGGTCTCGCAGTATTTT.

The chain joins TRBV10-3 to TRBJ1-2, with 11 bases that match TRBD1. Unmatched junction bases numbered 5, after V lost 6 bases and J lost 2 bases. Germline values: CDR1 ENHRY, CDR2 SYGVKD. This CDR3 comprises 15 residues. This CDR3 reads CAIRPGQGGNYGYTF. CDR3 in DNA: TGTGCCATCAGGCCGGGACAGGGGGGAAACTATGGCTACACCTTC.